Shown below are 4 T cell receptor beta chains from a single sample sequenced in a study of shared clonotypes between healthy human individuals. Sequenced by immunoSEQ multiplex PCR; TCRdb stores in-frame clones only, minus some. The profile shows fewer than 150,000 clones, about 63% of them singletons. Input material: memory CD8+ T cells sorted from blood. Sample subset: CD45RO+ cells pooled with CCR7-negative TemRA cells. The receptors were sampled from a woman aged 25 to 39 in good health.

V is TRBV28 and J is TRBJ2-7; TRBD2 might be the D (6 bases). V lost 2 bases and J lost 4, with 24 bases in between. Germline loops: CDR1 MDHEN, CDR2 SYDVKM. The CDR3 runs to 18 residues. The CDR3 bases are TGTGCCAGCAGTTTAAATCTCTACAATTGGGGGGAATTATACGAGCAGTACTTC. It yields the protein CASSLNLYNWGELYEQYF. Looking up the rest from reference TRBV28 and TRBJ2-7 gives the full variable domain: DVKVTQSSRYLVKRTGEKVFLECVQDMDHENMFWYRQDPGLGLRLIYFSYDVKMKEKGDIPEGYSVSREKKERFSLILESASTNQTSMYLCASSLNLYNWGELYEQYFGPGTRLTVT.

The genes are TRBV6-1 and TRBJ1-1; D gene uncertain. The CDR3 covers 16 residues. Germline V gene data show CDR1 as MNHNS and CDR2 as SASEGT. V was pared by 4 bases and J by 0 bases, with 15 bases between. DNA of the CDR3: TGTGCCAGCAGTGCCCGAGGGAATCGGATGAACACTGAAGCTTTCTTT. Its translation is CASSARGNRMNTEAFF.

This clone was recorded many times. The chain is built from TRBV18 and TRBJ2-2, with 10 bases matching TRBD1. The CDR3 has 14 residues. Germline V gene lookup returns CDR1 KGHSH and CDR2 LQKENI. Losses at the gene ends were 3 bases for V and 7 bases for J; bases not matched to a gene: 2. This CDR3 is CASSPTGGDGELFF. CDR3 DNA: TGTGCCAGCTCACCGACAGGGGGCGACGGGGAGCTGTTTTTT.

The rearrangement links TRBV6-1 to TRBJ2-7; a possible D gene is TRBD1 (6 bases). V was pared by 8 bases and J by 9 bases, with 20 bases between. From germline, CDR1 is MNHNS and CDR2 SASEGT. The CDR3 contains 13 residues. The CDR3 protein is CASRDIPHPGQYF. The CDR3 DNA sequence: TGTGCCAGCCGGGACATCCCCCACCCCGGGCAGTACTTC.